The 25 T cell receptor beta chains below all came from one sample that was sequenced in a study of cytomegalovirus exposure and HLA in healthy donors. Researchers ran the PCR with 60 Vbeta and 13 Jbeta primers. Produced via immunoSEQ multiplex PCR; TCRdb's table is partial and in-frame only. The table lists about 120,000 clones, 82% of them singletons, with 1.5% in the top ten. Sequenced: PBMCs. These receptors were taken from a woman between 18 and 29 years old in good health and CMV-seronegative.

This CDR3 reads CASSLPILGAGAHEQFF. The CDR3 nucleotides read TGCGCCAGCAGCTTGCCCATATTAGGGGCGGGGGCCCATGAGCAGTTCTTC. The gene calls are TRBV5-1 and TRBJ2-1; D possibly corresponds to TRBD2 (7 bases). Trimming took 1 base from V and 8 from J, leaving 22 bases between them. The CDR3 has 17 amino acids. The germline CDR1 and CDR2 sequences are SGHRS and YFSETQ.

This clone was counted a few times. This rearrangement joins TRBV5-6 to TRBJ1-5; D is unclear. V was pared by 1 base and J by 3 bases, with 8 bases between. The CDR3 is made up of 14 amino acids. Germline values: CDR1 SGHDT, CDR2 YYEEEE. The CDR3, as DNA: TGTGCCAGCAGCTTGCAACAGATCAATCAGCCCCAGCATTTT. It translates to CASSLQQINQPQHF.

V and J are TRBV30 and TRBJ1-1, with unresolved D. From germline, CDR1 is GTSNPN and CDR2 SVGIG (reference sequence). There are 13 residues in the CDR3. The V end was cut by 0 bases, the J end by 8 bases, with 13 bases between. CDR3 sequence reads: CAWSVHRSPEAFF. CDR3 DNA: TGTGCCTGGAGTGTACATCGGAGCCCAGAAGCTTTCTTT.

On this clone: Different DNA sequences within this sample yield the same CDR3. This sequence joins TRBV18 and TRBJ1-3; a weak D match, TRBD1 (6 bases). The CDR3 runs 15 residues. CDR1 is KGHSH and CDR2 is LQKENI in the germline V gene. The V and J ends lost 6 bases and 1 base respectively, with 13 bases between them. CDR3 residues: CASSPTTGSGNTIYF. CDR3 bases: TGTGCCAGCTCTCCTACCACAGGGTCTGGAAACACCATATATTTT.

The CDR3 bases are TGTGCCAGCAGCTTCCGGGGGGCTAGGACAGATACGCAGTATTTT. It yields the protein CASSFRGARTDTQYF. V gene TRBV7-3 combines with J gene TRBJ2-3; the D gene is possibly TRBD2 (7 bases). Germline loops: CDR1 SGHTA, CDR2 FQGTGA. The CDR3 covers 15 residues. The ends were cut back, 3 bases at V and 3 bases at J, with 13 bases in the middle.

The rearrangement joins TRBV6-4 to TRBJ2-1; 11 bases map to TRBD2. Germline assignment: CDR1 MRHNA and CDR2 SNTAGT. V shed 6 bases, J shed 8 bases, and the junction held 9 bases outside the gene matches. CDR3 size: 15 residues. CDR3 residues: CASSPTSGSIYEQFF. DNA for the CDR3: TGTGCCAGCAGCCCCACTAGCGGGAGTATCTATGAGCAGTTCTTC.

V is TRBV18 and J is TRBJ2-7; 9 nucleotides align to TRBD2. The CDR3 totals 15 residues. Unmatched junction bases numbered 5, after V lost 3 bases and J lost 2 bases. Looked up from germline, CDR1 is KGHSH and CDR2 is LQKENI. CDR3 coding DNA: TGTGCCAGCTCACCCCGGACTAGCGCTCCCTACGAGCAGTACTTC. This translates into CASSPRTSAPYEQYF.

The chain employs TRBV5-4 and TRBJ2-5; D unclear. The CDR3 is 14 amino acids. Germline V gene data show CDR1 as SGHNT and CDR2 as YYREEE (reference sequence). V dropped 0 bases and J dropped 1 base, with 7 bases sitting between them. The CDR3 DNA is TGTGCCAGCAGCTTGGAACAGACCCAAGAGACCCAGTACTTC. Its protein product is CASSLEQTQETQYF.

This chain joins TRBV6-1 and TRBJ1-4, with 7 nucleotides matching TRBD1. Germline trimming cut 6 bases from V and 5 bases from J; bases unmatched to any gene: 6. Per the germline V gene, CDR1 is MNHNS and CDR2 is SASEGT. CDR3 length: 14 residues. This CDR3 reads CASRPGQPNEKLFF. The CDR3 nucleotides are TGTGCCAGCAGACCGGGACAGCCGAATGAAAAACTGTTTTTT.

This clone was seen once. The CDR3 nucleotides are TGTGCCAGCAGCCCTCTAAGTCAGGGGTATGGCTACACCTTC. It specifies CASSPLSQGYGYTF. The chain recombines TRBV5-4 with TRBJ1-2; tentatively, D is TRBD1 (6 bases). With 4 bases removed from V and 5 bases from J, the gap between germline ends came to 15 bases. Germline V CDR1 and CDR2: SGHNT, YYREEE (reference sequence). CDR3 length: 14 amino acids.

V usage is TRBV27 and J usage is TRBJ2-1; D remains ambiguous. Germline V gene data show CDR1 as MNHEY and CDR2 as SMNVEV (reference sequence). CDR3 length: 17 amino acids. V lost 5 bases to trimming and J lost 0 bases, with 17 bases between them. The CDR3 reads CASSLLAARSSYNEQFF. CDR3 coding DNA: TGTGCCAGCAGTCTCCTGGCGGCGAGGAGCTCCTACAATGAGCAGTTCTTC.

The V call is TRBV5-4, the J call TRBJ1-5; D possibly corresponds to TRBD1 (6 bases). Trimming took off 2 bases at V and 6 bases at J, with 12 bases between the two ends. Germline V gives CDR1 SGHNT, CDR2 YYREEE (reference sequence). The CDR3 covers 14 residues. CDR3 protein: CASSFWGHGQPQHF. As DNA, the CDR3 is TGTGCCAGCAGCTTTTGGGGACATGGTCAGCCCCAGCATTTT.

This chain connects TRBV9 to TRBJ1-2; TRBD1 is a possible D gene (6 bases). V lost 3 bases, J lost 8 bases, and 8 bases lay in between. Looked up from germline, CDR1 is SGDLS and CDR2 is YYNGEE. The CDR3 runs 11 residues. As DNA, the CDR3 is TGTGCCAGCAGCGCTACAGGGGGCTACACCTTC. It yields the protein CASSATGGYTF.

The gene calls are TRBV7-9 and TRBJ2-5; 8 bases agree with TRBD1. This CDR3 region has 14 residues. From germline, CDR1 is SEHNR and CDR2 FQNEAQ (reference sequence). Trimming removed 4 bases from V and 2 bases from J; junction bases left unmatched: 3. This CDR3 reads CASSSTGGQETQYF. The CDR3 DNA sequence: TGTGCCAGCAGCTCCACAGGGGGGCAAGAGACCCAGTACTTC.

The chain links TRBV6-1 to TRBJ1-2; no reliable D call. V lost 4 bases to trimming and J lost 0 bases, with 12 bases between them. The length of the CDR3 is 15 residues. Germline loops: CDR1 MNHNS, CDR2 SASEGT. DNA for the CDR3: TGTGCCAGCAGTGGACCAGGAATGGCTAACTATGGCTACACCTTC. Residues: CASSGPGMANYGYTF.

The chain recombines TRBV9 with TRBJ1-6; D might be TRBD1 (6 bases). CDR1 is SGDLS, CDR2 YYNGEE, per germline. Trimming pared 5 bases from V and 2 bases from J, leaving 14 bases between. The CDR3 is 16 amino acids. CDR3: CASRQGIEPYNSPLHF. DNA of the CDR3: TGTGCCAGCAGGCAGGGGATAGAGCCCTATAATTCACCCCTCCACTTT.

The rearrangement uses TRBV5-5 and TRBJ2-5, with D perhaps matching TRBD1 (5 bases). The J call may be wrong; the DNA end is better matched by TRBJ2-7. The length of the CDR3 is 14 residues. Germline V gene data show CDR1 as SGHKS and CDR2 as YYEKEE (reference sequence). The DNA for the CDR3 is TGTGCCAGCAGCTTTGGCAGGGTGGGGCTCGAGCAGTACTTC. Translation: CASSFGRVGLEQYF.

CDR3 in amino acids: CASSPPPGLNIQYF. The CDR3 bases are TGTGCCAGCAGCCCCCCCCCGGGACTTAACATTCAGTACTTC. The chain combines TRBV7-2 with TRBJ2-4; D perhaps matches TRBD2 (6 bases). CDR1 and CDR2 from the germline V gene are SGHTA and FQGNSA. The V and J ends lost 5 bases and 7 bases respectively, with 15 bases between them. The CDR3 covers 14 residues.

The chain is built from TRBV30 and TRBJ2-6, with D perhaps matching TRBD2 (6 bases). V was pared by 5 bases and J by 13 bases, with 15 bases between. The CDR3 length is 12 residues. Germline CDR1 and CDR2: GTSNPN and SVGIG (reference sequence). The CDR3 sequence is CAWLQRAEVLTF. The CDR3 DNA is TGTGCCTGGTTGCAGCGGGCGGAGGTCCTGACTTTC.

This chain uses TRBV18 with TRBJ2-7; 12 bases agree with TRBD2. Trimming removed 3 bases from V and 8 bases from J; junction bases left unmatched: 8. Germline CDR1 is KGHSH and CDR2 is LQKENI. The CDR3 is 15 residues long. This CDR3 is CASSPRTSGDNQQYF. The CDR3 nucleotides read TGTGCCAGCTCACCGCGGACTAGCGGGGACAACCAGCAGTACTTC.

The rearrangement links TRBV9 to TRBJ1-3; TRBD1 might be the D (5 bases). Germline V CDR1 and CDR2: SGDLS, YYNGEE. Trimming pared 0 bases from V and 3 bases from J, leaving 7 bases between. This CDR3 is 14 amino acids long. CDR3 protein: CASSVAQVGNTIYF. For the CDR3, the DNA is TGTGCCAGCAGCGTAGCACAGGTTGGAAACACCATATATTTT. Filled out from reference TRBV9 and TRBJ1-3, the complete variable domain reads DSGVTQTPKHLITATGQRVTLRCSPRSGDLSVYWYQQSLDQGLQFLIQYYNGEERAKGNILERFSAQQFPDLHSELNLSSLELGDSALYFCASSVAQVGNTIYFGEGSWLTVV.

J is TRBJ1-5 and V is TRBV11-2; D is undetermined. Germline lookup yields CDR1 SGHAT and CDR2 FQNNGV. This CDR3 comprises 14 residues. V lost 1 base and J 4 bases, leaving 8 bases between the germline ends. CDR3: CASSLGRSNQPQHF. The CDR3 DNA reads TGTGCCAGCAGCTTAGGCAGATCGAATCAGCCCCAGCATTTT.

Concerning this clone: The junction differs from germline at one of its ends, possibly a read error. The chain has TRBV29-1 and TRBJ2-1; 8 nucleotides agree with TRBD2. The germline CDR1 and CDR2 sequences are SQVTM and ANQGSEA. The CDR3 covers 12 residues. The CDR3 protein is CSARMLAGSRLF. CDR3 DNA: TGCAGCGCCCGGATGCTAGCGGGCTCTCGCCTCTTC.

DNA for the CDR3: TGCAGCGCGAGGCCTCGGGGTGAGCAGTTCTTC. This translates into CSARPRGEQFF. J is TRBJ2-1 and V is TRBV29-1, with a possible D match to TRBD2 (5 bases). Germline loops: CDR1 SQVTM, CDR2 ANQGSEA. This CDR3 comprises 11 residues. V lost 7 bases and J 9 bases, leaving 13 bases between the germline ends.

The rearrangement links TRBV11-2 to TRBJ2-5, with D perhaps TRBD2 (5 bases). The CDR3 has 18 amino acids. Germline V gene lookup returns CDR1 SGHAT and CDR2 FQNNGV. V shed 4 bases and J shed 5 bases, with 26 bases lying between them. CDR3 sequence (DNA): TGTGCCAGCAGCTCCAGAGGAGGTGGAGGCCCAGCCGAGGAGACCCAGTACTTC. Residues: CASSSRGGGGPAEETQYF.